This record looks at one T cell receptor beta chain sequence and its context. Source study methods: Cell counts per sample came from amplifying reference gene primers. TCRdb's copy holds only in-frame clones and misses some; the assay was immunoSEQ multiplex PCR. The DNA was the basis for D and trimming; V, J and clone size are from that table. The data contain around 180,000 clones, roughly 80% of them singletons. Seattle participants joined during active infection and were tracked over time. This sample is part of a study of blood T cell repertoires in COVID-19. Looking at the study overall: Some COVID-19 samples were acute and others convalescent; all came from the United States, Italy and Spain. In each case, the material was cDNA or gDNA derived from T cells, B-cell-depleted T cells, or PBMCs.

The CDR3 has 15 amino acids. Per the germline V gene, CDR1 is KGHDR and CDR2 is SFDVKD. V trimming: 3 bases; J trimming: 8 bases; junction bases outside the gene matches: 7. The sequencing sample was made of peripheral blood. V and J are TRBV24-1 and TRBJ1-2; 11 bases are shared with TRBD1. The clonotype comes from a woman of 80 years or more with COVID-19, enrolled during active disease. In nucleotides, the CDR3 is TGTGCCACCAGTGATACTCCGGACAGGGGGCGAGGCTACACCTTC. Its protein is CATSDTPDRGRGYTF.